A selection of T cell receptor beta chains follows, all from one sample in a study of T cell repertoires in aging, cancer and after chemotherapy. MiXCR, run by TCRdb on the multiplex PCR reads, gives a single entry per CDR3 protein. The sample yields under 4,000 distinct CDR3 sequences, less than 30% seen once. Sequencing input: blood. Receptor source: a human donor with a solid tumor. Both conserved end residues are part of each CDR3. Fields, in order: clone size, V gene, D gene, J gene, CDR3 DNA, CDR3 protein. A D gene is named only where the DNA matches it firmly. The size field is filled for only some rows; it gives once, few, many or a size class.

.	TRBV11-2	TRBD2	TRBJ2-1	TGTGCCAGCGGACTAGCGGGCTCCACTTACAATGAGCAGTTCTTC	CASGLAGSTYNEQFF
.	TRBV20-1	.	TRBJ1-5	TGCAGTGCTAGCCACAGCGCATGGGATGGCAATCAGCCCCAGCATTTT	CSASHSAWDGNQPQHF
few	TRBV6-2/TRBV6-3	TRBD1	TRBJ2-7	TGTGCCAGCAGACCGATCGACAGGGGGTTTGCCGAGCAGTACTTC	CASRPIDRGFAEQYF
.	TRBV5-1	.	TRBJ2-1	TGCGCCAGCAGCTTTCTGGGAGAGTACTACAATGAGCAGTTCTTC	CASSFLGEYYNEQFF
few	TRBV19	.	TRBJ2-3	TGTGCCAGTAGTGTGGTGACAGATACGCAGTATTTT	CASSVVTDTQYF
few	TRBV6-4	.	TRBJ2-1	TGTGCCAGCAGTGACTCGAGAGGTACGGAGCAGTTCTTC	CASSDSRGTEQFF
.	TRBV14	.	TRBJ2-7	TGTGCCAGCAGCCAAGTTCCCCCCGGCGCCGGGTGGAGCTCCTACGAGCAGTACTTC	CASSQVPPGAGWSSYEQYF
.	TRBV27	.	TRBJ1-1	TGTGCCAGCAGCCTCCACTTTCCCCGCGGGATCACTGAAGCTTTCTTT	CASSLHFPRGITEAFF
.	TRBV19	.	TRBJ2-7	TGTGCCAGTAGTATAGAGGCCGCCTCCTACGAGCAGTACTTC	CASSIEAASYEQYF
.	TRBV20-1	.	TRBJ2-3	TGCAGTGCCCCACAGGGATCGACAGATACGCAGTATTTT	CSAPQGSTDTQYF
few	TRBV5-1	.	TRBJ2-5	TGCGCCAGCAGCCATCAAGGCTACAACCAAGAGACCCAGTACTTC	CASSHQGYNQETQYF
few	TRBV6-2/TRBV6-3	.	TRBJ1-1	TGTGCCAGCAGCCTGCGACAGGAGTACACTGAAGCTTTCTTT	CASSLRQEYTEAFF
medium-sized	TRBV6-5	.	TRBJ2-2	TGTGCCAGCAGTTACTTCTCATTAGACGCGAACACCGGGGAGCTGTTTTTT	CASSYFSLDANTGELFF
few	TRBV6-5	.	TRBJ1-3	TGTGCCAGCAGTTACTCGATCAGGGACTCTGGAAACACCATATATTTT	CASSYSIRDSGNTIYF
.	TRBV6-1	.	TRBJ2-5	TGTGCCAGCAGCATCGTTAGCGGAACCCAAGAGACCCAGTACTTC	CASSIVSGTQETQYF
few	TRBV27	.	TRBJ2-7	TGTGCCAGCAGTAACACCTACGAGCAGTACTTC	CASSNTYEQYF
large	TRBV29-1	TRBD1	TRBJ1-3	TGCAGCGTCGGGACAGGGGCTAGAAACACCATATATTTT	CSVGTGARNTIYF
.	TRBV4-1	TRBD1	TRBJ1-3	TGCGCCAGCAGCCAAGCGCCCGGGGACAGGGGGGACACCATATATTTT	CASSQAPGDRGDTIYF
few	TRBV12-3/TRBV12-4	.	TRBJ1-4	TGTGCCAGCAGTTTATCTCTGCTGGCTAATGAAAAACTGTTTTTT	CASSLSLLANEKLFF
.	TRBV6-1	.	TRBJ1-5	TGTGCCAGCAGTGGGACGGGCAATAAGCCCCAGCATTTT	CASSGTGNKPQHF
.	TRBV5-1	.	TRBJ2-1	TGCGCCAGCAGCTTGAATCCAGGGTGGGTCAATGAGCAGTTCTTC	CASSLNPGWVNEQFF
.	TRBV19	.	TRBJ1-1	TGTGCCAGTAGTGGGGCTGAGTGGACTGAAGCTTTCTTT	CASSGAEWTEAFF
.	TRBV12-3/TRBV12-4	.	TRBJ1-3	TGTGCCAGCACCCGTTCACCCCCCTCTGGAAACACCATATATTTT	CASTRSPPSGNTIYF
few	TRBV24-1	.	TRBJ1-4	TGTGCCACCAGTGATGGAGGGGGAGCAACTAATGAAAAACTGTTTTTT	CATSDGGGATNEKLFF
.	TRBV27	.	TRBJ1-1	TGTGCCAGCAGTTTATCGATAGGGACCGCTGAAGCTTTCTTT	CASSLSIGTAEAFF
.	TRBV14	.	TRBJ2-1	TGTGCCAGCAGCTTACAGGGTATCCCCTACAATGAGCAGTTCTTC	CASSLQGIPYNEQFF
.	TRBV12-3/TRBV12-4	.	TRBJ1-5	TGTGCCAGCAGACATCGACAGAGAAATCAGCCCCAGCATTTT	CASRHRQRNQPQHF
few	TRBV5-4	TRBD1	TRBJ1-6	TGTGCCAGCAGCTTTGGACAGGGTGATTCACCCCTCCACTTT	CASSFGQGDSPLHF
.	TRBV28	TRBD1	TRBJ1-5	TGTGCCAGCAGCTTCATTGGGACAGGGTATAGCAATCAGCCCCAGCATTTT	CASSFIGTGYSNQPQHF
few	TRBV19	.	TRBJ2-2	TGTGCCAGTAGTACCTTAGCGCGGGAGCTGTTTTTT	CASSTLARELFF
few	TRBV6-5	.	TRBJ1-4	TGTGCCAGCAGTTACGGGGTGACAACTGATAATGAAAAACTGTTTTTT	CASSYGVTTDNEKLFF
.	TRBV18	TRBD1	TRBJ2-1	TGTGCCAGCTCAGTCCGGGACAGAGACTACAATGAGCAGTTCTTC	CASSVRDRDYNEQFF
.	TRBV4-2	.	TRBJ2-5	TGTGCCAGCAGCCAAGATTTGGCAGAAGAGACCCAGTACTTC	CASSQDLAEETQYF
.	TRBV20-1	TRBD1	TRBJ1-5	TGCAGTGCTAGGGGTAGGACAGGGGGCAATCAGCCCCAGCATTTT	CSARGRTGGNQPQHF